These 32 T cell receptor beta chains share one sample of origin, sequenced in a study of metastatic and nonmetastatic thyroid tumors. No patient received treatment before thyroid surgery. TCRdb called clones again from the PCR reads with MiXCR. The sample has about 41,000 clones, about 24% seen once. The sequenced sample consisted of tumor tissue. Receptor source: a female donor with papillary thyroid cancer or a benign thyroid nodule (not recorded which). Some clones in this sample may be carry-over from other donors' samples.

V gene TRBV18 combines with J gene TRBJ1-3; D is undetermined. CDR1 and CDR2 from the germline V gene are KGHSH and LQKENI. V was pared by 4 bases and J by 3 bases, with 13 bases between. This CDR3 spans 15 amino acids. CDR3 sequence: CASSLTGEGGNTIYF. CDR3 bases: TGTGCCAGCTCACTCACCGGGGAAGGTGGAAACACCATATATTTT.

The V call is TRBV10-3, the J call TRBJ2-4; D perhaps matches TRBD1 (6 bases). V gave up 10 bases and J gave up 0 bases, with 13 bases separating them. The length of the CDR3 is 14 residues. Germline V CDR1 and CDR2: ENHRY, SYGVKD. CDR3 coding DNA: TGTGCCACCAGACAGGAGGTAGCCAAAAACATTCAGTACTTC. This codes for CATRQEVAKNIQYF.

By share, this clone counts as medium-sized. The chain employs TRBV6-1 and TRBJ2-7; the D gene could be TRBD1 or TRBD2 (6 bases each). The V gene's germline CDR1 is MNHNS and CDR2 SASEGT. This CDR3 contains 15 residues. Trimming removed 6 bases at V and 6 bases at J, with 21 bases between. CDR3 loop: CASRGDQGRGLEQYF. The CDR3 bases are TGTGCCAGCAGAGGGGATCAGGGTCGGGGGCTCGAGCAGTACTTC.

This chain uses TRBV2 with TRBJ2-1, with 8 nucleotides matching TRBD2. Germline trimming cut 6 bases from V and 8 bases from J; bases unmatched to any gene: 3. CDR3 length equals 12 residues. Germline V gene data show CDR1 as SNHLY and CDR2 as FYNNEI. CDR3 residues: CASSREGDEQFF. The CDR3 DNA is TGTGCCAGCAGCCGGGAGGGGGATGAGCAGTTCTTC.

V gene TRBV18 combines with J gene TRBJ2-7; D is uncertain. The CDR3 covers 12 residues. The V end was cut by 6 bases, the J end by 5 bases, with 11 bases between. The V gene's germline CDR1 is KGHSH and CDR2 LQKENI. The CDR3 DNA sequence: TGTGCCAGCTCGCAATCTCGCAACGAGCAGTACTTC. Translated: CASSQSRNEQYF.

This clone showed up just once. CDR3 in amino acids: CASSLNAQSSYNEQFF. The CDR3 DNA is TGCGCCAGCAGCTTGAACGCCCAGAGCTCCTACAATGAGCAGTTCTTC. The rearrangement joins TRBV5-1 to TRBJ2-1, with unresolved D. Deletions cut 1 base from V and 0 bases from J, with 11 bases between. The length of the CDR3 is 16 residues. CDR1 and CDR2 from the germline V gene are SGHRS and YFSETQ.

This clone has ten or more counts. The CDR3 does not end in the conserved phenylalanine or tryptophan, so this is likely a read error. The V gene is TRBV24-1, the J gene TRBJ2-7; TRBD1 aligns across 9 bases. Germline lookup yields CDR1 KGHDR and CDR2 SFDVKD. This CDR3 region has 15 residues. V shed 2 bases, J shed 4 bases, and the junction held 5 bases outside the gene matches. In nucleotides, the CDR3 is TGTGCCACCAGTGATTCGGACAGGGGAGGTTACGAGCAGTACCTC. This codes for CATSDSDRGGYEQYL.

This clone was counted many times. The V gene is TRBV9, the J gene TRBJ2-2; TRBD1 matches at 8 bases. From germline, CDR1 is SGDLS and CDR2 YYNGEE. CDR3 length equals 16 residues. Losses at the gene ends were 0 bases for V and 1 base for J; bases not matched to a gene: 2. The CDR3 spells CASSVEGQGNTGELFF. The CDR3 region has the DNA TGTGCCAGCAGCGTAGAAGGACAGGGGAACACCGGGGAGCTGTTTTTT. The whole variable domain, remainder taken from reference TRBV9 and TRBJ2-2, is DSGVTQTPKHLITATGQRVTLRCSPRSGDLSVYWYQQSLDQGLQFLIQYYNGEERAKGNILERFSAQQFPDLHSELNLSSLELGDSALYFCASSVEGQGNTGELFFGEGSRLTVL.

This clone occurred many times. The CDR3 DNA reads as TGTGCCAGCAGACCCACGGGAGTCGATACGCAGTATTTT. Protein sequence: CASRPTGVDTQYF. The rearrangement links TRBV11-2 to TRBJ2-3; D perhaps matches TRBD2 (6 bases). There are 13 residues in the CDR3. Germline values: CDR1 SGHAT, CDR2 FQNNGV. Trimming removed 6 bases from V and 6 bases from J, with 13 bases in between.

The sample holds a few counts of this clone. V and J are TRBV6-4 and TRBJ2-3, with 8 bases fitting TRBD2. The CDR3 length is 17 residues. Germline V gene sequence: CDR1 MRHNA, CDR2 SNTAGT. V shed 5 bases, J shed 2 bases, and the junction held 12 bases outside the gene matches. DNA for the CDR3: TGTGCCAGCAGTCCCGCTCCGGCGGGAGGTAACACAGATACGCAGTATTTT. Translating it yields CASSPAPAGGNTDTQYF.

This clone was recorded at least ten times. A read error may produce the germline difference seen at one junction end. The chain combines TRBV18 with TRBJ2-5; 7 positions match TRBD1. The germline gives CDR1 KGHSH, CDR2 LQKENI. CDR3 length equals 15 residues. The chain's CDR3 is CAGSPQDRLRETQYF. The CDR3 DNA sequence: TGTGCCGGCTCACCACAGGACAGGTTGAGAGAGACCCAGTACTTC.

The chain combines TRBV27 with TRBJ2-7; 7 bases agree with TRBD1. CDR1 is MNHEY, CDR2 SMNVEV, per germline (reference sequence). This CDR3 contains 16 residues. V was clipped by 1 base and J by 0 bases; unmatched bases: 6. Written as DNA, the CDR3 is TGTGCCAGCAGTTTATTAGAGGGACAGATCTCCTACGAGCAGTACTTC. Amino acids: CASSLLEGQISYEQYF.

This clone is medium-sized (0.01 to 0.1%) within its sample. V usage is TRBV11-2 and J usage is TRBJ2-7, with D possibly called TRBD1 or TRBD2 (6 bases each). The CDR3 totals 14 residues. With 6 bases removed from V and 6 bases from J, the gap between germline ends came to 18 bases. The germline V gene has CDR1 SGHAT and CDR2 FQNNGV. The CDR3 sequence is CASSSGGDMGEQYF. CDR3 DNA sequence: TGTGCCAGCAGTTCCGGGGGCGACATGGGCGAGCAGTACTTC. The entire variable domain, with the rest obtained from reference TRBV11-2 and TRBJ2-7, is as follows: EAGVAQSPRYKIIEKRQSVAFWCNPISGHATLYWYQQILGQGPKLLIQFQNNGVVDDSQLPKDRFSAERLKGVDSTLKIQPAKLEDSAVYLCASSSGGDMGEQYFGPGTRLTVT.

This clone occurred many times. This chain uses TRBV5-5 with TRBJ2-7, with 9 positions matching TRBD1. This CDR3 spans 16 amino acids. The V gene end was trimmed by 0 bases and the J gene end by 1 base; junction bases not matched to a gene: 5. Germline lookup yields CDR1 SGHKS and CDR2 YYEKEE (reference sequence). DNA of the CDR3: TGTGCCAGCAGCTTGGGGGTCGGGACAGGGTCCTACGAGCAGTACTTC. Amino acid sequence: CASSLGVGTGSYEQYF.

The sample holds many counts of this clone. The V gene is TRBV4-3, the J gene TRBJ2-2; D is uncertain. Germline-derived CDR1 and CDR2 are LGHNA and YSLEER. V gave up 1 base and J gave up 6 bases, with 9 bases separating them. This CDR3 comprises 14 residues. The CDR3 sequence is CASSQASVSGELFF. The CDR3 coding sequence is TGCGCCAGCAGCCAAGCATCCGTCTCCGGGGAGCTGTTTTTT.

The chain uses TRBV28 and TRBJ1-1; D perhaps matches TRBD1 (5 bases). This CDR3 has 14 amino acids. Per the germline V gene, CDR1 is MDHEN and CDR2 is SYDVKM. With 6 bases removed from V and 2 bases from J, the gap between germline ends came to 13 bases. CDR3: CASRLPGTNTEAFF. CDR3 bases: TGTGCCAGCAGACTCCCGGGGACTAACACTGAAGCTTTCTTT.

CDR3 sequence reads: CATSDPSGTSEQFF. CDR3 sequence (DNA): TGTGCCACCAGTGACCCCTCCGGGACAAGTGAGCAGTTCTTC. The chain employs TRBV24-1 and TRBJ2-1; D is possibly TRBD1 (6 bases). Trimming left V 4 bases short and J 9 bases short, with 15 bases between. Germline CDR1 is KGHDR and CDR2 is SFDVKD. The CDR3 is 14 residues long.

The sample holds a few counts of this clone. CDR3 region: CASRGGRYSGELFF. The CDR3 nucleotides read TGTGCCAGCAGGGGGGGCAGGTATTCCGGGGAGCTGTTTTTT. The chain links TRBV12-3 or TRBV12-4 to TRBJ2-2; D tentatively fits TRBD1 or TRBD2 (6 bases each). The CDR3 totals 14 residues. V gave up 6 bases and J gave up 6 bases, with 14 bases separating them.

J is TRBJ2-5 and V is TRBV6-1, with TRBD1 matching over 7 bases. J lost 3 bases, V lost 4 bases, and 8 bases had no gene match. The CDR3 length is 15 residues. Per the germline V gene, CDR1 is MNHNS and CDR2 is SASEGT. The CDR3 protein is CASSVFPGTEETQYF. The CDR3 coding sequence is TGTGCCAGCAGTGTCTTCCCCGGGACAGAAGAGACCCAGTACTTC.

This clone was counted between two and nine times. The J gene is TRBJ2-5, the V gene TRBV5-1; D is unclear. The V end lost 5 bases, the J end lost 5 bases, and 1 base lay between the germline ends. Germline V gene lookup returns CDR1 SGHRS and CDR2 YFSETQ. The CDR3 length is 9 residues. The DNA of the CDR3 is TGCGCCAGCAGGGAGACCCAGTACTTC. It yields the protein CASRETQYF.

This clone was detected many times. This rearrangement joins TRBV4-3 to TRBJ2-2; tentative D call: TRBD2 (6 bases). Trimming pared 0 bases from V and 0 bases from J, leaving 11 bases between. The CDR3 consists of 17 residues. Germline-derived CDR1 and CDR2 are LGHNA and YSLEER. CDR3 bases: TGCGCCAGCAGCCAAGAAGGGGCGGGGACGAACACCGGGGAGCTGTTTTTT. It is translated as CASSQEGAGTNTGELFF.

This clone has ten or more counts. The chain joins TRBV6-1 to TRBJ2-1; 9 nucleotides align to TRBD2. Germline-derived CDR1 and CDR2 are MNHNS and SASEGT. V trimming: 5 bases; J trimming: 10 bases; junction bases outside the gene matches: 6. The CDR3 has 13 residues. CDR3 in DNA: TGTGCCAGCAGTTCAACGACTAGCGGAGAGCAGTTCTTC. Residues: CASSSTTSGEQFF.

This clone was recorded many times. This chain connects TRBV6-1 to TRBJ1-1; D not resolved. V was clipped by 4 bases and J by 5 bases, with 8 bases between them. This CDR3 is 12 amino acids long. From germline, CDR1 is MNHNS and CDR2 SASEGT. The CDR3 loop reads CASSGTLTEAFF. CDR3 DNA sequence: TGTGCCAGCAGTGGGACCTTGACTGAAGCTTTCTTT.

This chain joins TRBV6-2 or TRBV6-3 and TRBJ1-1, with D hard to call. CDR3 length equals 13 residues. Germline V gene sequence: CDR1 MNHEY, CDR2 SVGEGT. Trimming shortened V by 2 bases and J by 6 bases, and 10 bases separated the two germline ends. The CDR3 here is CASSYTIGAEAFF. CDR3 nucleotide sequence: TGTGCCAGCAGTTACACGATTGGAGCTGAAGCTTTCTTT.

This clone was recorded once. V and J are TRBV20-1 and TRBJ2-5; D is undetermined. Trimming stripped 0 bases from V and 4 bases from J, with 21 bases between. The CDR3 contains 17 residues. The germline gives CDR1 DFQATT, CDR2 SNEGSKA (reference sequence). This CDR3 reads CSARDLRGIEDGETQYF. As DNA, the CDR3 is TGCAGTGCTAGAGATTTACGAGGTATAGAGGATGGAGAGACCCAGTACTTC.

On this clone itself: A much more abundant neighbour one base away suggests this may be a read error. The identical CDR3 is also encoded by other nucleotide sequences in the sample. This chain uses TRBV20-1 with TRBJ2-7; 12 bases map to TRBD1. The germline gives CDR1 DFQATT, CDR2 SNEGSKA (reference sequence). This CDR3 has 15 amino acids. This chain's CDR3 is CSAPPGTGGAYEQYF. For the CDR3, the DNA is TGTAGTGCGCCTCCCGGGACAGGGGGCGCCTACGAGCAGTACTTC.

The chain is built from TRBV11-2 and TRBJ2-7; TRBD2 matches at 8 bases. The germline V gene has CDR1 SGHAT and CDR2 FQNNGV. This CDR3 spans 15 amino acids. V lost 5 bases to trimming and J lost 6 bases; unmatched junction nucleotides: 12. CDR3 loop: CASSPRSSGFGEQYF. CDR3 DNA: TGTGCCAGCAGCCCTCGGTCTAGCGGGTTTGGCGAGCAGTACTTC.

This clone occurred a few times. The V gene is TRBV4-1, the J gene TRBJ1-5; tentative D call: TRBD1 (5 bases). V was shortened by 1 base and J by 1 base, with 8 bases between the two germline ends. The germline gives CDR1 MGHRA, CDR2 YSYEKL. The CDR3 has 15 amino acids. CDR3 DNA sequence: TGCGCCAGCAGCCAAGTGGGGGGGAGCAATCAGCCCCAGCATTTT. This sequence encodes CASSQVGGSNQPQHF.

This clone turned up a few times. The sample contains more than one DNA sequence encoding this CDR3. The V gene is TRBV28, the J gene TRBJ2-7, with TRBD1 matching 9 bases. There are 14 residues in the CDR3. Germline CDR1 and CDR2: MDHEN and SYDVKM. Trimming removed 7 bases from V and 4 bases from J; junction bases left unmatched: 8. The CDR3: CASTPPGQGYEQYF. The CDR3 nucleotides read TGTGCCAGCACCCCCCCGGGACAGGGTTACGAGCAGTACTTC.

This clone is medium-sized within its sample. The chain is built from TRBV4-1 and TRBJ2-7; no reliable D call. The V and J ends lost 1 base and 0 bases respectively, with 7 bases between them. CDR3 length: 14 amino acids. Germline CDR1 is MGHRA and CDR2 is YSYEKL. The CDR3: CASSQGADSYEQYF. The DNA of the CDR3 is TGCGCCAGCAGCCAAGGTGCAGACTCCTACGAGCAGTACTTC.

This clone was counted a few times. The chain combines TRBV12-3 or TRBV12-4 with TRBJ2-5; the match to TRBD2 covers 13 bases. V lost 4 bases and J lost 1; bases outside the gene matches: 3. The CDR3 sequence is 16 residues long. The CDR3 coding sequence is TGTGCCAGCAGTTCAACTAGCGGGAGGGGCCAAGAGACCCAGTACTTC. The encoded protein is CASSSTSGRGQETQYF.

This clone was counted a few times. The sample holds other DNA sequences that translate to the same CDR3. The V and J genes are TRBV20-1 and TRBJ1-1; 8 bases map to TRBD1. The V gene's germline CDR1 is DFQATT and CDR2 SNEGSKA (reference sequence). The V gene end was trimmed by 5 bases and the J gene end by 0 bases; junction bases not matched to a gene: 8. The CDR3 contains 15 residues. The CDR3 here is CSAPSGGELNTEAFF. In DNA, the CDR3 is TGCAGTGCTCCGTCAGGGGGCGAGTTGAACACTGAAGCTTTCTTT.